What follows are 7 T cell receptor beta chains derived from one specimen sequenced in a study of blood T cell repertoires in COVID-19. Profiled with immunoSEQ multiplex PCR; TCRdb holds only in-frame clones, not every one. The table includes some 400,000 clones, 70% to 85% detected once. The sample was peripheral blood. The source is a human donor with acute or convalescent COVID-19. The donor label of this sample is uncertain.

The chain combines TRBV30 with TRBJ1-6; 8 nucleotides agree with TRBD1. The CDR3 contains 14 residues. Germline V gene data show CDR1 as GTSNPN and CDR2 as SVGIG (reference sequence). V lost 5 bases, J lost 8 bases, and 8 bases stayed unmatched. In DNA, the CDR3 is TGTGCCTGGGGACTGACAGGGGTCTATTCACCCCTCCACTTT. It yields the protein CAWGLTGVYSPLHF.

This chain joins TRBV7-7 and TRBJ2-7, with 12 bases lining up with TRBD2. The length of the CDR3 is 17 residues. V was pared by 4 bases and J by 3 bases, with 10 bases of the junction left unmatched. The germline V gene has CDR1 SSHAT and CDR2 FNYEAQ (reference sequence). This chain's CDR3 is CASSSRTSGVKGYEQYF. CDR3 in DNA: TGTGCCAGCAGCTCCAGGACTAGCGGGGTCAAGGGCTACGAGCAGTACTTC.

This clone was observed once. The CDR3 sequence: CASSSRSDRGSNQPQHF. DNA of the CDR3: TGTGCCAGCAGCTCGCGCTCAGACAGGGGTAGCAATCAGCCCCAGCATTTT. The gene calls are TRBV5-5 and TRBJ1-5; 8 bases map to TRBD1. The CDR3 totals 17 residues. The germline V gene has CDR1 SGHKS and CDR2 YYEKEE (reference sequence). With 3 bases clipped from V and 0 bases from J, the junction kept 8 bases outside the gene matches.

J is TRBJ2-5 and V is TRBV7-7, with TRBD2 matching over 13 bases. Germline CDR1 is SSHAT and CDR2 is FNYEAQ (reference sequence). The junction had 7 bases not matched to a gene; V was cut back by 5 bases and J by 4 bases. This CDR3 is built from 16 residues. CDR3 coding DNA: TGTGCCAGCAGCCACTCCCGACTAGCGGGGGGAGAGACCCAGTACTTC. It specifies CASSHSRLAGGETQYF.

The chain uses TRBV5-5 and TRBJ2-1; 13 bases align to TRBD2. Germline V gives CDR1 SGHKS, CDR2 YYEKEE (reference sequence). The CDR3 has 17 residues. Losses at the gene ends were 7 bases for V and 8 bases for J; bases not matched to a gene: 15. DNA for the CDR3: TGTGCCAGCGCAACAAAGACCACTAGCGGGAGGGCCGATGAGCAGTTCTTC. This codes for CASATKTTSGRADEQFF.

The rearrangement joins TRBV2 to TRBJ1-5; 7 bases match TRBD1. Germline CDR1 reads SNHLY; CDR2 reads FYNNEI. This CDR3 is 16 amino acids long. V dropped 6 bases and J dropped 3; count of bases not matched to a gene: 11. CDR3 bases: TGTGCCAGCAGGAGGAATCCGGGACAGCTCAATCAGCCCCAGCATTTT. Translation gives CASRRNPGQLNQPQHF.

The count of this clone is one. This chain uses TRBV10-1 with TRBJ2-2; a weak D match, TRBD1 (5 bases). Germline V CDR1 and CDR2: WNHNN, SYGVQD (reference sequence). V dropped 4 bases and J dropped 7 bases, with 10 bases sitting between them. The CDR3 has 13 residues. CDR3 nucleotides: TGCGCCAGCAGTGTGGACATCGACGGGGAGCTGTTTTTT. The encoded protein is CASSVDIDGELFF.